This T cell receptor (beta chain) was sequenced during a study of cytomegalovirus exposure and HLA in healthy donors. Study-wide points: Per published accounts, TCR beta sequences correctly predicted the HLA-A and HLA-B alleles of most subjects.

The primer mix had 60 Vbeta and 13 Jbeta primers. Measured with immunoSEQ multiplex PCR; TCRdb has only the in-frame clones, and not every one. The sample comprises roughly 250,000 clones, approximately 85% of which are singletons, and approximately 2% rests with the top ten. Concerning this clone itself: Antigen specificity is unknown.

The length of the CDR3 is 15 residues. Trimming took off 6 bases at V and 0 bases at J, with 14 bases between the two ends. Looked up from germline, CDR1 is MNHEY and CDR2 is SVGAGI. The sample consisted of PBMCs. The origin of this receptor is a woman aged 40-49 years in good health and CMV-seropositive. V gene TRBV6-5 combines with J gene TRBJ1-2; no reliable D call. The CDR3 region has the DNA TGTGCCAGCAGCCCACAGACATTAGCTAACTATGGCTACACCTTC. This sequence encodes CASSPQTLANYGYTF.